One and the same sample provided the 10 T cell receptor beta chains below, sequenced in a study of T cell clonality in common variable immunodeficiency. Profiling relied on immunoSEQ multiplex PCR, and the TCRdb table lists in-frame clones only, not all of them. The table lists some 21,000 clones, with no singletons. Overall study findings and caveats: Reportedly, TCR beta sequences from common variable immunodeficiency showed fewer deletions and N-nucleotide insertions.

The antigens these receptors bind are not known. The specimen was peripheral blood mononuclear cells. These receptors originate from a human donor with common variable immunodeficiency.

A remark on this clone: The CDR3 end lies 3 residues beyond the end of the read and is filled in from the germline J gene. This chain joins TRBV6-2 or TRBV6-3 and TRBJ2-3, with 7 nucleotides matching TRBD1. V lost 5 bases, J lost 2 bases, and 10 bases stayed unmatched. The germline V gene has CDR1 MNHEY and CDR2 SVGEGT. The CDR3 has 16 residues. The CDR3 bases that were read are TGTGCCAGCAGTCGCCTGGGGACAGCCTACACAGATACG. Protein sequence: CASSRLGTAYTDT. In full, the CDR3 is CASSRLGTAYTDTQYF.

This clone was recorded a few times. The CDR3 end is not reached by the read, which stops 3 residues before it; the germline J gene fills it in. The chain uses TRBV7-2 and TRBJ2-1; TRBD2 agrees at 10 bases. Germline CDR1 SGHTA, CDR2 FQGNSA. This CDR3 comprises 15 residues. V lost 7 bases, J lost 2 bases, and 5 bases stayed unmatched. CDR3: CASTLLAGTYNEQFF. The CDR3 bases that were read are TGTGCCAGCACGCTACTAGCGGGGACCTACAATGAG.

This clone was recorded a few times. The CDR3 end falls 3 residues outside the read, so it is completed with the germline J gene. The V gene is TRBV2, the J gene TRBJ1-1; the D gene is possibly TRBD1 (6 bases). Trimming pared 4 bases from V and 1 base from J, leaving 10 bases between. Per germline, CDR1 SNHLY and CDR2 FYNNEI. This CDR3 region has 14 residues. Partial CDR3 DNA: TGTGCCAGCAGTGGGACAGTTCGGAACACTGAA. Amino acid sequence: CASSGTVRNTE. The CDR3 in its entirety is CASSGTVRNTEAFF.

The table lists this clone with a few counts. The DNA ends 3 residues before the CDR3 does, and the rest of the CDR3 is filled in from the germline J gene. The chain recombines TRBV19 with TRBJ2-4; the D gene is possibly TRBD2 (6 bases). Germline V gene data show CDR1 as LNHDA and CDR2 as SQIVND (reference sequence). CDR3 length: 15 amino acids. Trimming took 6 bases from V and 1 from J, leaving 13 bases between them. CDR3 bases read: TGTGCCAGTAGCCCCACGGGACTTGCCAAAAACATT. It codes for CASSPTGLAKNI. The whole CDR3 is CASSPTGLAKNIQYF.

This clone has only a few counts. CDR3 residues: CASSKGQNYGYTF. Incomplete CDR3 DNA: TGTGCCAGTAGTAAGGGACAGAACTATGGC. This sequence joins TRBV19 and TRBJ1-2; 7 bases fit TRBD1. The CDR3 is cut off 3 residues early in the read; its end comes from the germline J gene. This CDR3 has 13 amino acids. The germline gives CDR1 LNHDA, CDR2 SQIVND (reference sequence). The junction had 1 base not matched to a gene; V was cut back by 4 bases and J by 2 bases.

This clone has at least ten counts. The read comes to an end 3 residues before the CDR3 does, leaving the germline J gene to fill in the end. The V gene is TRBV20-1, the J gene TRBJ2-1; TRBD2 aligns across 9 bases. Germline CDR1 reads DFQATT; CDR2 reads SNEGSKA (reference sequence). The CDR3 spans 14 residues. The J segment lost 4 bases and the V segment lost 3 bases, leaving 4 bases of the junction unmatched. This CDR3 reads CSASSGSGYNEQFF. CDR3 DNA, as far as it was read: TGCAGTGCTAGTAGCGGGAGCGGTTACAATGAG.

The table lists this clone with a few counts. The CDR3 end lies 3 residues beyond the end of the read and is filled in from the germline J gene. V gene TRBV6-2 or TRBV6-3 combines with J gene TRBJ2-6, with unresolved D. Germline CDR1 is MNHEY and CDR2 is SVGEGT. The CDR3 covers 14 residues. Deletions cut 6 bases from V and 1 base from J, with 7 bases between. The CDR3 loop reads CASSQVSGANVLTF. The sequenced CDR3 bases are TGTGCCAGCAGCCAGGTTTCTGGGGCCAACGTC.

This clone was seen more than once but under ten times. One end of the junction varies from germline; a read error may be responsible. The CDR3 loop is CASSLVSYDEQFF. CDR3 DNA (partial): TGTGCCAGCAGCTTGGTATCCTACGATGAG. The chain uses TRBV5-4 and TRBJ2-1; D unclear. The read is 3 residues too short to cover the CDR3 end, so that end is filled in from the germline J gene. The CDR3 has 13 amino acids. Per germline, CDR1 SGHNT and CDR2 YYREEE (reference sequence).

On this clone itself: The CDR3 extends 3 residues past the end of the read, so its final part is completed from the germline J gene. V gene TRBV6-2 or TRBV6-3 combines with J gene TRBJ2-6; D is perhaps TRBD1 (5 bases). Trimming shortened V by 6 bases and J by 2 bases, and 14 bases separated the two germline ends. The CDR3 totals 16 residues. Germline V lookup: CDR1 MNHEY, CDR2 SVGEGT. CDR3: CASRPNRFAGANVLTF. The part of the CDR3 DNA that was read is TGTGCCAGCAGACCAAACAGGTTTGCTGGGGCCAACGTC.

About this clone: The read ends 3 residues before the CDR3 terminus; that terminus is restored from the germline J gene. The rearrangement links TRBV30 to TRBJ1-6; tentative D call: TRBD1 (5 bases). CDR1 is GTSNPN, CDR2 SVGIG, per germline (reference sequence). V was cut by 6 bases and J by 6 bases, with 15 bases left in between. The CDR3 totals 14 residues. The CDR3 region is CACSGGRSNSPLHF. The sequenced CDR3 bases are TGTGCCTGTTCGGGGGGACGGAGTAATTCACCC.